This entry lists 24 T cell receptor beta chains sequenced from one sample in a study of T cell responses to AZD1222 COVID-19 vaccine. The repertoire was sequenced with immunoSEQ multiplex PCR; TCRdb's copy has only in-frame clones and lacks some. The data show about 86,000 clones, around 88% seen once. Specimen: peripheral blood, collected on day 0 of MenACWY control vaccination. These receptor sequences come from an adult in good health.

The chain carries TRBV6-5 and TRBJ2-7, with a tentative D call TRBD1 (5 bases). The CDR3 is made up of 13 amino acids. The V end was cut by 6 bases, the J end by 9 bases, with 18 bases between. Germline V lookup: CDR1 MNHEY, CDR2 SVGAGI. This CDR3 reads CASRGQKPGLQYF. The CDR3 DNA reads TGTGCCAGCAGGGGGCAAAAACCAGGCTTGCAGTACTTC.

The rearrangement joins TRBV9 to TRBJ1-1; unclear D gene. Germline V lookup: CDR1 SGDLS, CDR2 YYNGEE. V was shortened by 1 base and J by 0 bases, with 10 bases between the two germline ends. The length of the CDR3 is 15 residues. The CDR3 region has the DNA TGTGCCAGCAGCGTAATGAGTCAATTGAACACTGAAGCTTTCTTT. It specifies CASSVMSQLNTEAFF.

V is TRBV3-1 (or the pseudogene TRBV3-2) and J is TRBJ1-3; D gene uncertain. V was cut by 2 bases and J by 0 bases, with 17 bases left in between. CDR1 is LGHDT and CDR2 is YNNKEL in the germline V gene (reference sequence). This CDR3 has 18 residues. This CDR3 is CASSQPRGGYRSGNTIYF. DNA of the CDR3: TGTGCCAGCAGCCAACCCCGGGGAGGCTATCGCTCTGGAAACACCATATATTTT.

The V and J genes are TRBV19 and TRBJ1-6; a possible D gene is TRBD1 (5 bases). The CDR3 has 18 amino acids. V lost 5 bases and J lost 0, with 17 bases in between. In germline, CDR1 is LNHDA, CDR2 SQIVND (reference sequence). The CDR3 bases are TGTGCCAGTAGTCCCGGTCGGGGACCAGGCTCCTATAATTCACCCCTCCACTTT. This encodes CASSPGRGPGSYNSPLHF.

The chain carries TRBV6-6 and TRBJ2-1; 7 bases are shared with TRBD1. V was clipped by 7 bases and J by 0 bases; unmatched bases: 9. Germline loops: CDR1 MNHNY, CDR2 SVGAGI (reference sequence). The CDR3 runs 16 residues. In DNA form, the CDR3 reads TGTGCCAGCAACCGACGGACAGGTGGCTCCTACAATGAGCAGTTCTTC. Translating gives CASNRRTGGSYNEQFF.

The V gene is TRBV19, the J gene TRBJ1-5; 7 bases line up with TRBD1. The CDR3 runs 15 residues. V shed 7 bases and J 0 bases; nucleotides not matched to a gene: 6. In germline, CDR1 is LNHDA, CDR2 SQIVND (reference sequence). The CDR3 loop is CASIRQGNSNQPQHF. Written as DNA, the CDR3 is TGTGCCAGTATCCGACAGGGCAATAGCAATCAGCCCCAGCATTTT.

The V gene is TRBV7-2, the J gene TRBJ2-7; D uncertain. This CDR3 is built from 13 residues. V was shortened by 5 bases and J by 3 bases, with 11 bases between the two germline ends. Germline V gene lookup returns CDR1 SGHTA and CDR2 FQGNSA. DNA of the CDR3: TGTGCCAGCAGCCGCGTCGACCTCTACGAGCAGTACTTC. The encoded protein is CASSRVDLYEQYF.

V is TRBV29-1 and J is TRBJ1-1; TRBD1 matches at 7 bases. Unmatched junction bases numbered 13, after V lost 6 bases and J lost 12 bases. This CDR3 is 12 amino acids long. Germline CDR1 is SQVTM and CDR2 is ANQGSEA. In DNA form, the CDR3 reads TGCAGCGTCCTCAGGGGGGGGGCGACCTCTTTCTTT. This translates into CSVLRGGATSFF.

The chain links TRBV7-6 to TRBJ1-1; weak D call: TRBD1 (5 bases). V lost 2 bases and J lost 11, with 12 bases in between. Germline CDR1 and CDR2: SGHVS and FNYEAQ. This CDR3 contains 12 residues. The CDR3 region is CASSLPQGVAFF. Written as DNA, the CDR3 is TGTGCCAGCAGCTTACCGCAGGGTGTTGCTTTCTTT. The entire variable domain, with the rest obtained from reference TRBV7-6 and TRBJ1-1, is as follows: GAGVSQSPRYKVTKRGQDVALRCDPISGHVSLYWYRQALGQGPEFLTYFNYEAQQDKSGLPNDRFSAERPEGSISTLTIQRTEQRDSAMYRCASSLPQGVAFFGQGTRLTVV.

The chain joins TRBV7-2 to TRBJ1-6; unclear D gene. The CDR3 is made up of 15 amino acids. Germline V gives CDR1 SGHTA, CDR2 FQGNSA. Deletions cut 1 base from V and 8 bases from J, with 12 bases between. The CDR3 loop reads CASSLGRMVDSPLHF. The DNA for the CDR3 is TGTGCCAGCAGCTTAGGCAGGATGGTGGATTCACCCCTCCACTTT. Together with reference TRBV7-2 and TRBJ1-6, the CDR3 gives the full variable domain: GAGVSQSPSNKVTEKGKDVELRCDPISGHTALYWYRQSLGQGLEFLIYFQGNSAPDKSGLPSDRFSAERTGGSVSTLTIQRTQQEDSAVYLCASSLGRMVDSPLHFGNGTRLTVT.

This clone is a singleton in its sample. The chain has TRBV27 and TRBJ1-6; D possibly corresponds to TRBD1 (5 bases). V was clipped by 2 bases and J by 9 bases, with 14 bases between them. The CDR3 has 15 amino acids. CDR1 is MNHEY and CDR2 is SMNVEV in the germline V gene (reference sequence). The CDR3 coding sequence is TGTGCCAGCAGTTTAAGTCCAGGGAATGGTTCACCCCTCCACTTT. Translating gives CASSLSPGNGSPLHF.

This clone was seen a single time. This chain links TRBV5-1 with TRBJ2-7; 9 bases agree with TRBD1. The CDR3 length is 14 residues. V trimming: 4 bases; J trimming: 6 bases; junction bases outside the gene matches: 8. The germline gives CDR1 SGHRS, CDR2 YFSETQ. The CDR3 nucleotides are TGCGCCAGCAGCCCGGGACAGGGAAAGGCCGAGCAGTACTTC. As protein: CASSPGQGKAEQYF.

The sample holds one count of this clone. The chain links TRBV5-8 to TRBJ2-7, with a tentative D call TRBD1 (6 bases). Looked up from germline, CDR1 is SGHTS and CDR2 is YDEGEE. The CDR3 contains 11 residues. V dropped 5 bases and J dropped 3 bases, with 6 bases sitting between them. The CDR3 here is CASRQGYEQYF. In DNA, the CDR3 is TGTGCCAGCAGACAGGGCTACGAGCAGTACTTC.

This chain links TRBV6-5 with TRBJ1-1; a possible D gene is TRBD1 (5 bases). Germline V gives CDR1 MNHEY, CDR2 SVGAGI. Deletions cut 0 bases from V and 5 bases from J, with 13 bases between. This CDR3 comprises 15 residues. The CDR3 here is CASSYSAGLRTEAFF. CDR3 bases: TGTGCCAGCAGTTACTCGGCAGGGTTGCGGACTGAAGCTTTCTTT.

The rearrangement links TRBV19 to TRBJ1-2, with 7 bases matching TRBD1. The germline V gene has CDR1 LNHDA and CDR2 SQIVND (reference sequence). The CDR3 is made up of 16 amino acids. The V and J ends lost 5 bases and 2 bases, in that order; junction bases with no gene match: 11. The CDR3 DNA is TGTGCCAGTAGTCGGTCGGGACAGATCGAAAACTATGGCTACACCTTC. This translates into CASSRSGQIENYGYTF.

This clone was observed a handful of times. The genes are TRBV10-3 and TRBJ1-5; weak D call: TRBD1 (6 bases). Germline lookup yields CDR1 ENHRY and CDR2 SYGVKD. The CDR3 length is 15 residues. V dropped 3 bases and J dropped 0 bases, with 9 bases sitting between them. CDR3 sequence reads: CAISDGQNSNQPQHF. The CDR3, as DNA: TGTGCCATCAGTGACGGACAGAATAGCAATCAGCCCCAGCATTTT.

This chain uses TRBV7-2 with TRBJ1-1; 7 positions agree with TRBD1. J was trimmed by 10 bases and V by 5 bases; bases with no gene match: 19. The CDR3 runs to 16 residues. Per the germline V gene, CDR1 is SGHTA and CDR2 is FQGNSA. CDR3 DNA sequence: TGTGCCAGCAGCCCCCGAATGGGGGAGGGGAACAGGGGAGCTTTCTTT. This encodes CASSPRMGEGNRGAFF.

J is TRBJ1-1 and V is TRBV7-2; a possible D gene is TRBD1 (5 bases). Germline loops: CDR1 SGHTA, CDR2 FQGNSA. The CDR3 totals 14 residues. V lost 5 bases and J lost 4, with 14 bases in between. The CDR3 loop reads CASSPTADGTEAFF. The CDR3 DNA is TGTGCCAGCAGCCCGACAGCGGATGGCACTGAAGCTTTCTTT. The whole variable domain, filled in from reference TRBV7-2 and TRBJ1-1, reads GAGVSQSPSNKVTEKGKDVELRCDPISGHTALYWYRQSLGQGLEFLIYFQGNSAPDKSGLPSDRFSAERTGGSVSTLTIQRTQQEDSAVYLCASSPTADGTEAFFGQGTRLTVV.

The chain has TRBV30 and TRBJ1-4; no clear D gene. This CDR3 contains 17 residues. The germline V gene encodes CDR1 GTSNPN and CDR2 SVGIG (reference sequence). V lost 1 base and J lost 0, with 15 bases in between. The CDR3, as DNA: TGTGCCTGGAGTGGGAAAGGCGCCGTTGCAACTAATGAAAAACTGTTTTTT. Its protein is CAWSGKGAVATNEKLFF.

This CDR3 is CASIPGQGDYGYTF. Written as DNA, the CDR3 is TGTGCCAGCATCCCGGGACAGGGGGACTATGGCTACACCTTC. The gene calls are TRBV2 and TRBJ1-2; 11 positions agree with TRBD1. J was trimmed by 3 bases and V by 7 bases; bases with no gene match: 4. The CDR3 has 14 amino acids. The germline CDR1 and CDR2 sequences are SNHLY and FYNNEI.

The J gene is TRBJ1-5, the V gene TRBV3-1 (or the pseudogene TRBV3-2); 9 bases match TRBD1. The CDR3 sequence is 14 residues long. V lost 4 bases, J lost 4 bases, and 2 bases stayed unmatched. CDR1 LGHDT and CDR2 YNNKEL come from the germline V gene (reference sequence). The DNA of the CDR3 is TGTGCCAGCAGCCGTGGGACAGGGAATCAGCCCCAGCATTTT. Translated, it gives CASSRGTGNQPQHF.

The chain employs TRBV7-2 and TRBJ1-1, with D uncertain. Trimming stripped 2 bases from V and 6 bases from J, with 7 bases between. CDR1 is SGHTA and CDR2 is FQGNSA in the germline V gene. The CDR3 consists of 12 residues. The CDR3 here is CASSLLRSEAFF. For the CDR3, the DNA is TGTGCCAGCAGCTTATTACGGTCTGAAGCTTTCTTT.

The rearrangement links TRBV5-8 to TRBJ2-1; 8 nucleotides line up with TRBD1. This CDR3 comprises 15 residues. The germline CDR1 and CDR2 sequences are SGHTS and YDEGEE. V shed 4 bases and J 4 bases; nucleotides not matched to a gene: 7. The CDR3 reads CASSAPGTGYNEQFF. The CDR3 DNA sequence: TGTGCCAGCAGCGCCCCCGGGACAGGTTACAATGAGCAGTTCTTC.

This sequence joins TRBV4-3 and TRBJ2-7; no reliable D call. There are 15 residues in the CDR3. Trimming took 1 base from V and 2 from J, leaving 12 bases between them. The germline V gene encodes CDR1 LGHNA and CDR2 YSLEER. DNA of the CDR3: TGCGCCAGCAGCCAAGTGTCGGACGGAGCCTACGAGCAGTACTTC. This sequence encodes CASSQVSDGAYEQYF.